The present entry profiles one T cell receptor (beta chain) with its context. Its antigen remains unidentified. The CDR3 sequence is 16 residues long. Germline lookup yields CDR1 DFQATT and CDR2 SNEGSKA (reference sequence). The V gene lost 4 bases and the J gene lost 0 bases, with 18 bases spanning the gap. Described treatment: approximately 9-day PBMC culture with coronavirus spike peptide pools or control peptides (ViraFEST assay). This sample stems from a study of vaccination and CD4 T cells after COVID-19. An Oncomine TCR Beta short-read assay was used to sequence the DNA from cultured CD4+ T cells. TCRdb passed the PCR reads through MiXCR, listing each CDR3 protein once. The top ten hold around 3% of the sample, which has around 20,000 distinct CDR3 sequences, 40% to 55% seen once.

The chain uses TRBV20-1 and TRBJ1-2; D unresolved. The sequence derives from a human donor who had recovered from COVID-19. The sequenced sample was CD4+ T cells from blood, cultured in vitro, obtained after SARS-CoV-2 vaccination. CDR3 coding DNA: TGCAGTGCTACCCGGAATTTCGGAGGTTCTAACTATGGCTACACCTTC. It codes for CSATRNFGGSNYGYTF.